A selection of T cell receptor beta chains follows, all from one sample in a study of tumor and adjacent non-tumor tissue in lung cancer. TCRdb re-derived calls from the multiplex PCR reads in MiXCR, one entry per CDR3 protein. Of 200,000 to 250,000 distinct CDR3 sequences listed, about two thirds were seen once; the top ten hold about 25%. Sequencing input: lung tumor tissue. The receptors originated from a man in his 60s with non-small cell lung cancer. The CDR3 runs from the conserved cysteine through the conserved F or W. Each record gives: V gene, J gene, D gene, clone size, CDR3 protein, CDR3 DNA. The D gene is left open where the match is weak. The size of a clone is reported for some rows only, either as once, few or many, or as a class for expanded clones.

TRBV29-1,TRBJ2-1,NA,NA,CSVGGHAIYNEQFF,TGCAGCGTGGGGGGGCATGCGATCTACAATGAGCAGTTCTTC
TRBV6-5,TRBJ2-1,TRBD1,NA,CAGSYSVGQGRSRSYNEQFF,TGTGCCGGCAGTTATTCGGTGGGACAGGGGAGGAGTAGGTCCTACAATGAGCAGTTCTTC
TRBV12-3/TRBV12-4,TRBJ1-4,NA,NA,CTSGNQGFNEKLFF,TGTACCAGCGGAAATCAGGGGTTTAATGAAAAACTGTTTTTT
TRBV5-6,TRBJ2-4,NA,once,CARSFTLTKNIQCF,TGTGCCAGGAGCTTTACCCTAACCAAAAACATTCAGTGCTTC
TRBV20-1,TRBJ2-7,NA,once,CSARVVTKFYEQYF,TGCAGTGCTCGTGTTGTGACTAAGTTCTACGAGCAGTACTTC
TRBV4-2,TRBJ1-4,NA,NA,CASSQDTFNWRTINEKLFF,TGTGCCAGCAGCCAAGATACTTTTAATTGGCGGACGATAAATGAAAAGCTGTTTTTT
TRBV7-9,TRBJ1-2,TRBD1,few,CGTGDYGYTF,TGTGGTACAGGGGACTATGGCTACACCTTC
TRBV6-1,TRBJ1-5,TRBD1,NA,CASSPDRGRNQPQHF,TGTGCCAGCAGTCCGGACAGGGGACGCAATCAGCCCCAGCATTTT
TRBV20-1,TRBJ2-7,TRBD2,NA,CGTIGASGEQYF,TGCGGTACAATCGGGGCTAGCGGGGAGCAGTACTTC
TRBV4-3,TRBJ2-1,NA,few,CASSQVHNRASFSSYNEQFF,TGCGCCAGCAGCCAAGTTCACAACAGGGCCTCTTTCAGCTCCTACAATGAGCAGTTCTTC
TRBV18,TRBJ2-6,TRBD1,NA,CTSSPLDRASSGANVLTF,TGTACCAGCTCACCATTAGACAGGGCCTCATCTGGGGCCAACGTCCTGACTTTC
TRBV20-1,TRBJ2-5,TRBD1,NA,CTALPGQGMRETQYF,TGCACTGCTCTCCCGGGACAGGGAATGAGGGAGACCCAGTACTTC
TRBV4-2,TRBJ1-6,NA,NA,CASSHMAWEVENSPLHF,TGTGCCAGCAGCCACATGGCGTGGGAGGTAGAAAATTCACCCCTCCACTTT
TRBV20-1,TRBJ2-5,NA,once,CSVTFQPQETQYF,TGCAGTGTGACCTTCCAGCCGCAAGAGACCCAGTACTTC
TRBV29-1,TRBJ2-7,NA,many,CSVGGGDRASYEQYF,TGCAGCGTTGGGGGAGGGGACAGAGCCTCCTACGAGCAGTACTTC
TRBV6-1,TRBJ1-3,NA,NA,CASSEEVFPGNTIYF,TGTGCCAGCAGTGAAGAAGTATTCCCTGGAAACACCATATATTTT
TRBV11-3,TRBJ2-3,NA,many,CASSLVLTSGTQYF,TGTGCCAGCAGCTTAGTGTTGACCTCGGGAACGCAGTATTTT
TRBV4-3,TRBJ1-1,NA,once,CASSQDVQGSWGAEAFF,TGCGCTAGCAGCCAAGACGTTCAGGGCAGTTGGGGCGCTGAAGCTTTCTTT
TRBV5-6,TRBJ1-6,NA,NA,CASSPNRAQFSSPLHF,TGTGCCAGCAGCCCAAACAGGGCCCAATTCTCGTCACCCCTCCACTTT
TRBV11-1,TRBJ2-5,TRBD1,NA,CASSPFDRGKETQSF,TGTGCCAGCAGCCCCTTTGACAGGGGGAAAGAGACCCAGTCCTTC
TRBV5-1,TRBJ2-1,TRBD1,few,CASKPGQSQNEQFF,TGCGCCAGCAAACCGGGACAGAGTCAGAATGAGCAGTTCTTC
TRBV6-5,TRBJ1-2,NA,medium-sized,CASSYRGSNYGYTF,TGTGCCAGCAGTTACCGGGGCTCCAACTATGGCTACACCTTC
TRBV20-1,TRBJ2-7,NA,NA,CSAKVGPYKQYF,TGCAGTGCTAAGGTCGGCCCCTACAAACAGTACTTC
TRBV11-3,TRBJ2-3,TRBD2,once,CASNLGRVGGDTQYF,TGTGCCAGCAACTTGGGGAGGGTAGGTGGAGATACGCAGTATTTT
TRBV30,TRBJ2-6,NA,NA,CARAPDSGANVLTF,TGTGCCCGGGCCCCCGACTCTGGGGCCAACGTCCTGACTTTC
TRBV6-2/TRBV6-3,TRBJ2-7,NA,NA,CAGSYTREQYF,TGTGCCGGCAGTTACACGAGGGAGCAGTACTTC
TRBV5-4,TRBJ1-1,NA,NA,CASSPSSRQLGAFF,TGTGCCAGCAGTCCCTCAAGCCGACAGCTTGGAGCTTTCTTT